Given below is one T cell receptor beta chain in context. What it binds is unknown. Expressed TCRB transcripts got sequenced, as all isolated RNA was reverse transcribed. Profiling relied on immunoSEQ multiplex PCR, and the TCRdb table lists in-frame clones only, not all of them. This sample has about 45,000 clones, with under 65% found just once. Germline CDR1 is SGHAT and CDR2 is FQNNGV. V lost 5 bases, J lost 5 bases, and 4 bases stayed unmatched. CDR3 size: 16 residues. The sample comes from a study of beta chain features in type 1 diabetes. Study-wide findings and caveats: A pattern of fewer insertions and more deletions at VDJ junctions was seen in type 1 diabetes patients. Shortening that was moderate but significant affected the TCRB CDR3s of Type 1 diabetes patients in all four CD4+ subsets.

Source material: Tregs from blood. V is TRBV11-2 and J is TRBJ2-1; 15 bases fit TRBD2. The clonotype originates from a woman between 18 and 29 years old in good health. The CDR3 loop is CASSTGTSGGNNEQFF. As DNA, the CDR3 is TGTGCCAGCAGCACCGGGACTAGCGGGGGGAACAATGAGCAGTTCTTC.